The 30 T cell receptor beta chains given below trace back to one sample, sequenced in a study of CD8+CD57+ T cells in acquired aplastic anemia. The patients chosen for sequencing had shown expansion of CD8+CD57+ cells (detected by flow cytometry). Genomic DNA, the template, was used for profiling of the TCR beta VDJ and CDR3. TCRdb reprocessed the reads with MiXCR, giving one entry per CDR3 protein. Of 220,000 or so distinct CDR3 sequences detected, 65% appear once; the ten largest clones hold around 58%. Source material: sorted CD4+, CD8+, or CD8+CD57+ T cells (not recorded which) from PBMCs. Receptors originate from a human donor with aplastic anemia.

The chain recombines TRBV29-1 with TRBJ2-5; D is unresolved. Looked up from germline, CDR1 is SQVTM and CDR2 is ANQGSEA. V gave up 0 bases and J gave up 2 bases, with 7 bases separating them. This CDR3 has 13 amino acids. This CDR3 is CSVEDREQETQYF. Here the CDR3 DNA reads TGCAGCGTTGAAGATCGAGAACAAGAGACCCAGTACTTC.

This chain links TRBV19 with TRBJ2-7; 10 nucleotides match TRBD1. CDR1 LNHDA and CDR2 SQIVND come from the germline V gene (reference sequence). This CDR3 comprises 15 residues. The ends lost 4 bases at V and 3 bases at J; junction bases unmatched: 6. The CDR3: CASSTSWTGGYEQYF. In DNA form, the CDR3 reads TGTGCCAGTAGTACCTCCTGGACAGGGGGCTACGAGCAGTACTTC.

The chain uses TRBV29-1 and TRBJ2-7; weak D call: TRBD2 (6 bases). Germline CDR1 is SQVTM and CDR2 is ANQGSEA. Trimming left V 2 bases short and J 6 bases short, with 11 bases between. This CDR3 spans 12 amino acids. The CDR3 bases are TGCAGCGTTGAAAAACTAGCTGGCGAGCAGTACTTC. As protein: CSVEKLAGEQYF.

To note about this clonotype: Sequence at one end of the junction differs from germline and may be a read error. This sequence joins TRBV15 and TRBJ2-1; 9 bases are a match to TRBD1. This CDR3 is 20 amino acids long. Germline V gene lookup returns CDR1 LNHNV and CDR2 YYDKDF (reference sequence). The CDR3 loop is CVTSSSRSGQGILHYNEQFF. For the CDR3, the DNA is TGTGTCACCAGCAGCTCCAGGTCGGGACAGGGCATCCTTCACTACAATGAGCAGTTCTTC.

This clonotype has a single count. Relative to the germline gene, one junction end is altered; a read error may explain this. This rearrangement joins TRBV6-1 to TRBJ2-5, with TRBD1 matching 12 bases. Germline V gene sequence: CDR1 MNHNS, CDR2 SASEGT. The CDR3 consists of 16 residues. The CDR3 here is CASSEAGDRGLETQYF. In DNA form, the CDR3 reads TGTGCCAGCAGTGAAGCAGGGGACAGGGGGCTCGAGACCCAGTACTTT.

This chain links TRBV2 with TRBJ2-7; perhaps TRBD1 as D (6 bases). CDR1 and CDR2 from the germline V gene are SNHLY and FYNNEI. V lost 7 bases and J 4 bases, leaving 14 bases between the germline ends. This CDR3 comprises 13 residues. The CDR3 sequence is CASKRGQGYEQYF. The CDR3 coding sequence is TGTGCCAGCAAGAGGGGACAAGGGTACGAGCAGTACTTC.

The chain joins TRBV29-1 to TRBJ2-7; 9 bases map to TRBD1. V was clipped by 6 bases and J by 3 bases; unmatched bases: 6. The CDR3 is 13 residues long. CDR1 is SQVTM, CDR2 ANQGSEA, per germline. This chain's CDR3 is CSVQRTGDYEQYF. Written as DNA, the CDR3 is TGCAGCGTCCAGAGGACAGGGGACTACGAGCAGTACTTC.

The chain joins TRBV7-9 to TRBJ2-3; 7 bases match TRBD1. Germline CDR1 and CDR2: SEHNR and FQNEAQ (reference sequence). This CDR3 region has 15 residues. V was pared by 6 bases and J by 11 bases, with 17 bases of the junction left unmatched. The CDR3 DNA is TGTGCCAGCAGTTTATTCGGGACAGTGGACAATGAGCAGTATTTT. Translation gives CASSLFGTVDNEQYF. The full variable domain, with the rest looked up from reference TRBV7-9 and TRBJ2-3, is DTGVSQNPRHKITKRGQNVTFRCDPISEHNRLYWYRQTLGQGPEFLTYFQNEAQLEKSRLLSDRFSAERPKGSFSTLEIQRTEQGDSAMYLCASSLFGTVDNEQYFGPGTRLTVL.

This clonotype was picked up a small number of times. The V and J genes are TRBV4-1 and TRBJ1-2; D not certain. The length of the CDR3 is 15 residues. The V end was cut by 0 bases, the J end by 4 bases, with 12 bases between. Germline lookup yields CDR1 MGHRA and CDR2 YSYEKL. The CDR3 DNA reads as TGCGCCAGCAGCCAAGATGGGGAGGGAGCCTATGGCTACACCTTC. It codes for CASSQDGEGAYGYTF.

The CDR3 is CATEQGASTDTQYF. DNA for the CDR3: TGTGCCACCGAACAGGGGGCTAGCACAGATACGCAGTATTTT. The V call is TRBV24-1, the J call TRBJ2-3; TRBD1 matches at 9 bases. The junction had 3 bases not matched to a gene; V was cut back by 9 bases and J by 0 bases. CDR1 KGHDR and CDR2 SFDVKD come from the germline V gene. CDR3 length: 14 residues.

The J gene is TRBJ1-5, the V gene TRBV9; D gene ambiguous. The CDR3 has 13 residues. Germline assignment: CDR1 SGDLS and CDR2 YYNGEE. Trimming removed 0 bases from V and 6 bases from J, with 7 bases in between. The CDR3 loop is CASSVDQVQPQHF. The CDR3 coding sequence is TGTGCCAGCAGCGTAGACCAGGTTCAGCCCCAGCATTTT.

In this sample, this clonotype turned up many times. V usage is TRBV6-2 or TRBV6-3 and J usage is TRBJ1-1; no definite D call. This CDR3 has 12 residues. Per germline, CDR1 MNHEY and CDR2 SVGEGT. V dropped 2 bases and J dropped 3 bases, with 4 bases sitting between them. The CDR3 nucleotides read TGTGCCAGCAGTTACGTGGACACTGAAGCTTTCTTT. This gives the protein CASSYVDTEAFF.

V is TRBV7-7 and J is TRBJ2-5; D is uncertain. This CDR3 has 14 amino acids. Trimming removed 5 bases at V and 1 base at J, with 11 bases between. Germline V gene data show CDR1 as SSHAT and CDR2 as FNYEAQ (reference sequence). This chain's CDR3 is CASSPSSLQETQYF. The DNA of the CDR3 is TGTGCCAGCAGCCCCAGCTCGCTCCAAGAGACCCAGTACTTC.

This CDR3 reads CASSPKMRGDTEAFF. The CDR3, as DNA: TGTGCCAGCAGCCCCAAGATGAGGGGTGACACTGAAGCTTTCTTT. The rearrangement uses TRBV7-9 and TRBJ1-1, with a tentative D call TRBD1 (5 bases). Germline-derived CDR1 and CDR2 are SEHNR and FQNEAQ (reference sequence). V lost 5 bases to trimming and J lost 3 bases, with 16 bases between them. CDR3 size: 15 residues.

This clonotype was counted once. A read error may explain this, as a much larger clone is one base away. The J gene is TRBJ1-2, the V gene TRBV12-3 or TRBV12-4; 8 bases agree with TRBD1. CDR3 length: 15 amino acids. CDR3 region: CASSLNSGGTYGCTF. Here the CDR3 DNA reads TGTGCCAGCAGTTTAAATTCAGGGGGCACCTATGGCTGCACCTTC.

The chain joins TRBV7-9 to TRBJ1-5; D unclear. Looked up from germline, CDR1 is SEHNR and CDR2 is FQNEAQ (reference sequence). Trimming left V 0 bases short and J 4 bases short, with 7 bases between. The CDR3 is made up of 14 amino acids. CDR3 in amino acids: CASSLAGRNQPQHF. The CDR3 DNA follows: TGTGCCAGCAGCTTAGCCGGAAGGAATCAGCCCCAGCATTTT.

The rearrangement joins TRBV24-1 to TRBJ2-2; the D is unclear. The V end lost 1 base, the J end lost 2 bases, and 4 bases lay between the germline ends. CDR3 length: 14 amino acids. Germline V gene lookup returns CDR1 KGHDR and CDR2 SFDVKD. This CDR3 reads CATSDLHNTGELFF. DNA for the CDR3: TGTGCCACCAGTGATTTACATAACACCGGGGAGCTGTTTTTT.

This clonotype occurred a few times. The CDR3 nucleotides are TGTGCCACCGGGACAGGCTACGAGCAGTACTTC. Its translation is CATGTGYEQYF. The genes are TRBV2 and TRBJ2-7, with TRBD1 matching over 8 bases. This CDR3 region has 11 residues. Per the germline V gene, CDR1 is SNHLY and CDR2 is FYNNEI. V was pared by 10 bases and J by 3 bases, with 2 bases of the junction left unmatched.

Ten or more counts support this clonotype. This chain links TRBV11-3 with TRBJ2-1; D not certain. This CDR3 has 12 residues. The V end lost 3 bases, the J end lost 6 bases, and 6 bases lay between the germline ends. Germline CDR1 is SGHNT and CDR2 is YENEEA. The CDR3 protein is CASSFRSNEQFF. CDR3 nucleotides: TGTGCCAGCAGCTTCCGAAGCAATGAGCAGTTCTTC.

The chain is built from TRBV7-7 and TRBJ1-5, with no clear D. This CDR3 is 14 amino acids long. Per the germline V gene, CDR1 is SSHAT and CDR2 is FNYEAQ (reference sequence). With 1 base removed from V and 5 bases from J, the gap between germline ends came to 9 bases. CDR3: CASSLGGIDQPQHF. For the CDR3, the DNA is TGTGCCAGCAGCTTAGGAGGGATTGATCAGCCCCAGCATTTT.

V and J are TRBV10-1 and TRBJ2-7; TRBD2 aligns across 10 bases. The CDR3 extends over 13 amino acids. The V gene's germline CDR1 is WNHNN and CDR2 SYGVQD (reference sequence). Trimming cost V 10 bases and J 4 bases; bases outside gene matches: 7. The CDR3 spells CATSGRAGYEQYF. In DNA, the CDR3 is TGCGCCACCAGCGGGAGGGCCGGGTACGAGCAGTACTTC.

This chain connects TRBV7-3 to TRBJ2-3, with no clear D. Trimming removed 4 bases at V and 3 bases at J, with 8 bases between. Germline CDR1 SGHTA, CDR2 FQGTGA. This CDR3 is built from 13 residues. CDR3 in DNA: TGTGCCAGCAGCTACAGCGCAACAGATACGCAGTATTTT. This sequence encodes CASSYSATDTQYF.

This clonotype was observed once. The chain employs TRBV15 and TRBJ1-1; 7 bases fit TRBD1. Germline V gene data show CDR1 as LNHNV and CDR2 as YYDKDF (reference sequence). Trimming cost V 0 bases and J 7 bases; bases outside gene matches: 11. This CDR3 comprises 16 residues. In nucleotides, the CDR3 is TGTGCCACCAGCAGAGACTTACAGGGGACAGCTATTGAAGCTTTCTTT. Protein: CATSRDLQGTAIEAFF.

Here the CDR3 reads CASSLGWDGPSYGYTF. The CDR3 coding sequence is TGCGCCAGCAGCTTGGGGTGGGACGGGCCCAGCTATGGCTACACCTTC. The rearrangement uses TRBV5-1 and TRBJ1-2; D perhaps matches TRBD1 (5 bases). The germline V gene has CDR1 SGHRS and CDR2 YFSETQ. The CDR3 spans 16 residues. V dropped 0 bases and J dropped 4 bases, with 16 bases sitting between them.

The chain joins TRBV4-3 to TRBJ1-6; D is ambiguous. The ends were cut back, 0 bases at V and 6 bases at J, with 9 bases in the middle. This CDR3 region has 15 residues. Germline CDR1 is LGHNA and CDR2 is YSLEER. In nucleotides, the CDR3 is TGCGCCAGCAGCCAAGACACGGGTCTTAATTCACCCCTCCACTTT. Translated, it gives CASSQDTGLNSPLHF.

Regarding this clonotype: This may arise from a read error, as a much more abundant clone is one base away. The CDR3 DNA is TGTGCCAGCAGCCACACCGGGGAGCTGTTTTTT. This gives the protein CASSHTGELFF. This chain links TRBV4-2 with TRBJ2-2; no clear D gene. CDR1 LGHNA and CDR2 YNFKEQ come from the germline V gene. The ends were cut back, 3 bases at V and 4 bases at J, with 0 bases in the middle. The CDR3 runs 11 residues.

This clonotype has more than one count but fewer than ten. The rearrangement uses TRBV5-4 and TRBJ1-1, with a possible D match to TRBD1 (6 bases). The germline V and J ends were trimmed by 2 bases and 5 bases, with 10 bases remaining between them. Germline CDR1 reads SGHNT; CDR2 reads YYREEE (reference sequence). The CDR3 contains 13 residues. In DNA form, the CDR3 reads TGTGCCAGCAGCTTCGGGGGCGGGACTGAAGCTTTCTTT. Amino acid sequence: CASSFGGGTEAFF.

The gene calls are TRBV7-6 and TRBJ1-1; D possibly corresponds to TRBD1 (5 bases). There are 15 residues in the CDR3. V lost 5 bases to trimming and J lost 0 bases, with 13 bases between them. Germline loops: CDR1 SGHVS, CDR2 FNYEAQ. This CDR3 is CASSPSRAVNTEAFF. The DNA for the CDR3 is TGTGCCAGCAGCCCCTCCAGGGCAGTGAACACTGAAGCTTTCTTT.

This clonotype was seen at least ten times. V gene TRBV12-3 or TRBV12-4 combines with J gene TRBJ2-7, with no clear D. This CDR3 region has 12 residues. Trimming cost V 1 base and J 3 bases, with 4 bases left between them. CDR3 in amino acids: CASSLVLYEQYF. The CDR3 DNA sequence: TGTGCCAGCAGTTTAGTGCTCTACGAGCAGTACTTC.

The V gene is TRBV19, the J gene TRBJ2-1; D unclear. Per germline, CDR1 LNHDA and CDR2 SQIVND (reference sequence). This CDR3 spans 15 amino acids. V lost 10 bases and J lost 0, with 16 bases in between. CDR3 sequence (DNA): TGTGCCACCACGGAACAGCCATTCTCCTACAATGAGCAGTTCTTC. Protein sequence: CATTEQPFSYNEQFF.